This TCR beta chain was captured in a study of T cells expressing NK-cell markers. Germline CDR1 LNHDA, CDR2 SQIVND (reference sequence). This CDR3 region has 14 residues. Generation of TCR beta cDNA was performed by 5'RACE template switching incorporating UMIs. TCRdb reprocessed the 5' RACE reads and reports one entry per CDR3 protein, with no DNA. The repertoire table contains more than 120,000 distinct CDR3 sequences. The material sequenced was blood T cells: a sorted CD56 or NKG2C T cell subset, CD4+ or CD8+ T cells, or bulk PBMC T cells (not recorded which). The TCR comes from a man aged 18 to 30 in good health. This chain uses TRBV19 with TRBJ2-1. CDR3: CASSLESFGNEQFF. Full variable domain (remainder filled in from reference TRBV19 and TRBJ2-1): DGGITQSPKYLFRKEGQNVTLSCEQNLNHDAMYWYRQDPGQGLRLIYYSQIVNDFQKGDIAEGYSVSREKKESFPLTVTSAQKNPTAFYLCASSLESFGNEQFFGPGTRLTVL.